This TCR beta chain was identified during a study of early T cells in non-severe SARS-CoV-2 infection. Study background: Sequenced material consisted of bulk RNA (from unsorted whole blood), and chains were unpaired.

Points from the study as a whole: VDJdb matches were skewed toward anti-spike CD8 T cell responses.

The table lists this clonotype with many counts. As yet, its antigen is unknown. The library protocol tagged individual cDNA molecules with unique molecular identifiers. MiXCR, applied by TCRdb to the 5' RACE reads, yields one record per CDR3 protein. The sample contains just over 65,000 distinct CDR3 sequences, around 14% of which appear only once. Germline values: CDR1 LNHDA, CDR2 SQIVND (reference sequence). V dropped 3 bases and J dropped 4 bases, with 12 bases sitting between them. CDR3 length equals 14 residues. The TCR sequence derives from an adult who was a healthcare worker with PCR-confirmed SARS-CoV-2 infection or an uninfected control (not recorded which). Material for sequencing was whole blood. The chain recombines TRBV19 with TRBJ2-5; D is possibly TRBD1 (5 bases). CDR3 region: CASSISDTRETQYF. The CDR3 DNA reads TGTGCCAGTAGTATTTCGGACACACGAGAGACCCAGTACTTC.